A single sample is the source of the 9 T cell receptor beta chains below, sequenced in a study of T cells in Graves' hyperthyroidism and ophthalmopathy. Authors of the study amplified TCR beta CDR3 regions from RNA transcripts. An initial round of RT-PCR targeting the TCR CDR3 relied on the HTBI primer set. TCRdb analysed the multiplex PCR reads with MiXCR anew, one entry per CDR3 protein. The table shows around 420,000 distinct CDR3 sequences, with roughly 15% occurring only once. The specimen sequenced was blood. These receptors all come from a woman aged 18-30 years with Graves' hyperthyroidism.

The table lists this clonotype with many counts. CDR3 loop: CSARAGTGWNEQFF. CDR3 bases: TGCAGTGCTAGAGCCGGGACAGGGTGGAATGAGCAGTTCTTC. This chain joins TRBV20-1 and TRBJ2-1; 9 bases are a match to TRBD1. From germline, CDR1 is DFQATT and CDR2 SNEGSKA (reference sequence). J gave up 7 bases and V 1 base, and 5 bases lay outside the gene matches. This CDR3 has 14 residues.

This clonotype has just a few counts. The chain joins TRBV27 to TRBJ2-3, with unresolved D. The germline V gene encodes CDR1 MNHEY and CDR2 SMNVEV (reference sequence). CDR3 length equals 12 residues. V was trimmed by 5 bases and J by 9 bases, leaving 12 bases between them. Written as DNA, the CDR3 is TGTGCCAGCAGTCTCTACGGGCTCACGCAGTATTTT. Translated: CASSLYGLTQYF.

This clonotype was seen many times. The chain recombines TRBV6-2 or TRBV6-3 with TRBJ1-2, with a weak D call TRBD1 (5 bases). This CDR3 is 14 amino acids long. V lost 6 bases and J 10 bases, leaving 21 bases between the germline ends. Germline CDR1 is MNHEY and CDR2 is SVGEGT. The CDR3 here is CASRRDPHQPYYTF. The CDR3 DNA follows: TGTGCCAGCAGACGGGACCCTCATCAACCTTACTACACCTTC.

This clonotype was seen ten or more times. The chain couples TRBV7-9 to TRBJ2-5; weak D call: TRBD1 (6 bases). This CDR3 region has 13 residues. With 5 bases removed from V and 2 bases from J, the gap between germline ends came to 9 bases. CDR1 is SEHNR, CDR2 FQNEAQ, per germline (reference sequence). The CDR3 DNA reads as TGTGCCAGCAGCCGGGACATACAAGAGACCCAGTACTTC. As protein: CASSRDIQETQYF. Full variable domain (remainder filled in from reference TRBV7-9 and TRBJ2-5): DTGVSQNPRHKITKRGQNVTFRCDPISEHNRLYWYRQTLGQGPEFLTYFQNEAQLEKSRLLSDRFSAERPKGSFSTLEIQRTEQGDSAMYLCASSRDIQETQYFGPGTRLLVL.

This clonotype was seen repeatedly, ten times or more. The rearrangement links TRBV7-2 to TRBJ2-7; D uncertain. Per germline, CDR1 SGHTA and CDR2 FQGNSA. This CDR3 spans 13 amino acids. Trimming took off 1 base at V and 12 bases at J, with 16 bases between the two ends. This CDR3 is CASSLVGIPMPYF. Written as DNA, the CDR3 is TGTGCCAGCAGCTTAGTGGGTATCCCGATGCCGTACTTC.

This clonotype was seen repeatedly, ten times or more. The V and J genes are TRBV9 and TRBJ2-7; 11 nucleotides match TRBD2. V was pared by 4 bases and J by 5 bases, with 5 bases of the junction left unmatched. The CDR3 contains 14 residues. Germline V CDR1 and CDR2: SGDLS, YYNGEE. CDR3 nucleotide sequence: TGTGCCAGCAGCCCAGTGGGACTAGCGGACGAGCAGTACTTC. Translating it yields CASSPVGLADEQYF. The whole variable domain, remainder taken from reference TRBV9 and TRBJ2-7, is DSGVTQTPKHLITATGQRVTLRCSPRSGDLSVYWYQQSLDQGLQFLIQYYNGEERAKGNILERFSAQQFPDLHSELNLSSLELGDSALYFCASSPVGLADEQYFGPGTRLTVT.

This chain connects TRBV27 to TRBJ1-3; D call uncertain. Per the germline V gene, CDR1 is MNHEY and CDR2 is SMNVEV (reference sequence). Trimming removed 0 bases at V and 2 bases at J, with 5 bases between. The CDR3 has 14 amino acids. The CDR3: CASSLSAPGNTIYF. The CDR3, as DNA: TGTGCCAGCAGTTTATCGGCGCCTGGAAACACCATATATTTT.

The chain combines TRBV7-9 with TRBJ2-1, with 8 positions matching TRBD2. Germline V CDR1 and CDR2: SEHNR, FQNEAQ (reference sequence). CDR3 size: 15 residues. J lost 8 bases, V lost 1 base, and 7 bases had no gene match. CDR3 in amino acids: CASSLDREGPDEQFF. The DNA of the CDR3 is TGTGCCAGCAGCTTAGACCGGGAGGGCCCGGATGAGCAGTTCTTC.

V usage is TRBV4-2 and J usage is TRBJ1-4; D may be TRBD1 (5 bases). The CDR3 spans 16 residues. Per germline, CDR1 LGHNA and CDR2 YNFKEQ. Trimming left V 0 bases short and J 6 bases short, with 14 bases between. The CDR3 DNA sequence: TGTGCCAGCAGCCAAGATTCAGGGAGCCCTTATGAAAAACTGTTTTTT. It yields the protein CASSQDSGSPYEKLFF.